What follows are 10 T cell receptor beta chains derived from one specimen sequenced in a study of OX40 agonist ivuxolimab in advanced cancers. Repertoires were generated with immunoSEQ multiplex PCR, while TCRdb's copy carries only in-frame clones and drops some. The table has more than 45,000 clones, roughly 87% seen once. This specimen consisted of CD4+ or CD8+ T cells sorted from blood, obtained in a trial of the OX40 agonist ivuxolimab. Every receptor here comes from an adult with an advanced solid tumor such as melanoma, head and neck, liver or kidney cancer.

V and J are TRBV6-6 and TRBJ1-2, with D maybe TRBD1 (6 bases). V gave up 5 bases and J gave up 4 bases, with 14 bases separating them. The CDR3 sequence is 14 residues long. The germline CDR1 and CDR2 sequences are MNHNY and SVGAGI (reference sequence). The chain's CDR3 is CASSPYGGTYGYTF. The CDR3, as DNA: TGTGCCAGCAGTCCCTACGGGGGCACCTATGGCTACACCTTC.

The chain uses TRBV7-9 and TRBJ2-5; TRBD2 might be the D (7 bases). Germline assignment: CDR1 SEHNR and CDR2 FQNEAQ (reference sequence). The V gene lost 5 bases and the J gene lost 4 bases, with 17 bases spanning the gap. This CDR3 has 15 residues. The CDR3 sequence is CASSGIEGGAETQYF. CDR3 nucleotides: TGTGCCAGCAGCGGGATCGAAGGGGGGGCAGAGACCCAGTACTTC.

This sequence joins TRBV9 and TRBJ2-2, with D unclear. The germline gives CDR1 SGDLS, CDR2 YYNGEE. The CDR3 totals 12 residues. V shed 3 bases and J shed 4 bases, with 4 bases lying between them. CDR3 protein: CASSASTGELFF. CDR3 coding DNA: TGTGCCAGCAGCGCCTCCACCGGGGAGCTGTTTTTT.

Only one count was recorded for this clone. V usage is TRBV28 and J usage is TRBJ2-1; perhaps D is TRBD1 or TRBD2 (5 bases each). The CDR3 contains 13 residues. V lost 2 bases and J 9 bases, leaving 11 bases between the germline ends. Germline CDR1 is MDHEN and CDR2 is SYDVKM. In DNA, the CDR3 is TGTGCCAGCAGTTTACGGGGCCTGAGTGAGCAGTTCTTC. Amino acids: CASSLRGLSEQFF. The variable domain in full, completed from reference TRBV28 and TRBJ2-1, reads DVKVTQSSRYLVKRTGEKVFLECVQDMDHENMFWYRQDPGLGLRLIYFSYDVKMKEKGDIPEGYSVSREKKERFSLILESASTNQTSMYLCASSLRGLSEQFFGPGTRLTVL.

A single count supports this clone. The chain is built from TRBV6-6 and TRBJ1-1; 9 bases fit TRBD1. The CDR3 is 14 amino acids. The V gene end was trimmed by 6 bases and the J gene end by 6 bases; junction bases not matched to a gene: 8. Germline CDR1 is MNHNY and CDR2 is SVGAGI (reference sequence). The CDR3 protein is CASSPGTGLAEAFF. The DNA of the CDR3 is TGTGCCAGCAGCCCCGGGACAGGGCTGGCTGAAGCTTTCTTT.

This chain links TRBV28 with TRBJ1-2; 7 nucleotides line up with TRBD1. The CDR3 totals 15 residues. After removal of 4 bases from V and 2 bases from J, the junction contained 7 bases not matched to a gene. The germline V gene encodes CDR1 MDHEN and CDR2 SYDVKM. The CDR3 nucleotides read TGTGCCAGCAGTTCAGCAGGGGGTCCGAACTATGGCTACACCTTC. Translated: CASSSAGGPNYGYTF.

This clone was seen once. The V call is TRBV7-9, the J call TRBJ2-1; 9 nucleotides line up with TRBD1. Germline V gene sequence: CDR1 SEHNR, CDR2 FQNEAQ (reference sequence). V was pared by 4 bases and J by 9 bases, with 4 bases of the junction left unmatched. CDR3 size: 13 residues. CDR3 residues: CASSSGQGGEQFF. In DNA form, the CDR3 reads TGTGCCAGCAGCTCGGGACAGGGAGGTGAGCAGTTCTTC.

The table lists this clone with a count of one. The chain is built from TRBV13 and TRBJ1-2, with 8 bases aligning to TRBD1. Germline CDR1 and CDR2: PRHDT and FYEKMQ (reference sequence). The V and J ends lost 2 bases and 8 bases, in that order; junction bases with no gene match: 10. The CDR3 extends over 15 amino acids. The CDR3 DNA is TGTGCCAGCAGCTTAAATAACAGGGGGACGGGCGGCTACACCTTC. It is translated as CASSLNNRGTGGYTF.

The gene calls are TRBV7-8 and TRBJ2-5; D is uncertain. Germline lookup yields CDR1 SGHVS and CDR2 FQNEAQ. The V end lost 1 base, the J end lost 5 bases, and 11 bases lay between the germline ends. The CDR3 spans 14 residues. The CDR3 coding sequence is TGTGCCAGCAGCTTAGGGCGCCCTCCGGAGACCCAGTACTTC. This translates into CASSLGRPPETQYF.

The chain uses TRBV9 and TRBJ2-1; D is undetermined. The CDR3 is made up of 15 amino acids. V was clipped by 0 bases and J by 4 bases, with 11 bases between them. CDR1 and CDR2 (germline): SGDLS, YYNGEE. CDR3 bases: TGTGCCAGCAGCGTAGTACCCCTACGATACAATGAGCAGTTCTTC. Residues: CASSVVPLRYNEQFF.